This T cell receptor (beta chain) was obtained from a study of control samples from healthy donors and cancer patients. Libraries were prepared by immunoSEQ multiplex PCR; TCRdb keeps only in-frame clonotypes and omits some of them. The table includes around 180,000 clones, more than 90% detected once. The TCR originated in a woman between 35 and 50 years old in good health. Sequencing used blood.

CDR3 sequence (DNA): TGTGCCAGCAGCTACGTTGAGGGAGCGAGGGAGACCCAGTACTTC. Its translation: CASSYVEGARETQYF. The chain recombines TRBV7-9 with TRBJ2-5, with TRBD2 as a possible D gene (5 bases). Germline V gene data show CDR1 as SEHNR and CDR2 as FQNEAQ (reference sequence). The V and J ends lost 4 bases and 5 bases respectively, with 17 bases between them. CDR3 size: 15 residues.